This TCR beta chain was recovered during a study of beta chain features in type 1 diabetes. The CDR3 spans 13 residues. The V gene's germline CDR1 is SNHLY and CDR2 FYNNEI. With 6 bases removed from V and 0 bases from J, the gap between germline ends came to 7 bases. Only one count was recorded for this clone. The isolated RNA, all of it, was reverse transcribed, so expressed TCRB transcripts were what got sequenced. Some clones are missing from TCRdb's copy, which holds only in-frame ones; the method was immunoSEQ multiplex PCR. The table lists some 44,000 clones, approximately 56% of them singletons.

V gene TRBV2 combines with J gene TRBJ2-3, with no clear D. The clonotype comes from a woman younger than 35 in good health. The material sequenced was Tregs from blood. The CDR3 reads CASRLTSTDTQYF. For the CDR3, the DNA is TGTGCCAGCAGACTGACTAGCACAGATACGCAGTATTTT.